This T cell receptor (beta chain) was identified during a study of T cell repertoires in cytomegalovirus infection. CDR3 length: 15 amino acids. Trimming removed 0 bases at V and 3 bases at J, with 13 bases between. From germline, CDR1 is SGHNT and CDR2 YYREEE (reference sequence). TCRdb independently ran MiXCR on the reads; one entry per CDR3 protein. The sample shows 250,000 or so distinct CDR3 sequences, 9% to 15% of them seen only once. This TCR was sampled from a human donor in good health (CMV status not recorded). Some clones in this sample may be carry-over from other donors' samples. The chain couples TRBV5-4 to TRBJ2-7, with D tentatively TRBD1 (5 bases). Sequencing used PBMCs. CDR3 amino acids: CASSLEGSVFYEQYF. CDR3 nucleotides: TGTGCCAGCAGCTTGGAGGGGTCGGTGTTCTACGAGCAGTACTTC.